These T cell receptor beta chains were read from a single sample in a study of blood T cells in healthy people across ages. TCRdb re-analysed the 5' RACE reads in MiXCR, keeping a single row per CDR3 protein. The data contain 2 million or so distinct CDR3 sequences, roughly 50% of them singletons. The sequenced sample consisted of blood. All receptors come from a middle-aged woman in good health. Both conserved end residues are part of each CDR3. The D gene is left open where the match is weak. Size tells how often a clone was seen (once, few, many) or the class of an expanded clone, and some rows leave it out.

J	D	V	size	DNA	CDR3
TRBJ2-1	-	TRBV20-1	few	TGCAGTGCAAAAGACCGTATTAATGTAGGTGAGCAGTTCTTC	CSAKDRINVGEQFF
TRBJ1-2	-	TRBV28	-	TGTGCCAGCAGTTTGCCCCCCCCAGGAAAAGTCTTTGGCTACACCTTC	CASSLPPPGKVFGYTF
TRBJ2-4	-	TRBV7-2	-	TGTGCCAGCAGCCCAACAATGTTACAGGGCCTTAGGGAGACCCAGCACTTC	CASSPTMLQGLRETQHF
TRBJ1-1	-	TRBV21-1	-	TGTGCCAGCAGCAAAGCTCCGGGGAACGCTGAGGGAAGGCCTGAAGCTTTCTTT	CASSKAPGNAEGRPEAFF
TRBJ1-4	TRBD1	TRBV28	once	TGTGCCAGCAGATTGACAGGGGAGGTTGAAAAACTGTTTTTT	CASRLTGEVEKLFF
TRBJ1-2	-	TRBV29-1	-	TGCAGCGTTCCCCCAGGGGTAGGGGGCTACACCTTC	CSVPPGVGGYTF
TRBJ2-1	TRBD2	TRBV7-2	-	TGTGCCAGCAGCGTTACCCTTCTAGCGGGGGGATACAATGAGCAGTTCTTC	CASSVTLLAGGYNEQFF
TRBJ2-7	-	TRBV9	-	TGTGCCAGCAGCGAACCACAGAGGCCTTGGGAATACGAGCAGTACTTC	CASSEPQRPWEYEQYF
TRBJ2-3	TRBD1	TRBV29-1	-	TGCAGCGCCCCCCGGGACAGGGGAACAGATACGCAGTATTTT	CSAPRDRGTDTQYF
TRBJ2-7	-	TRBV28	-	TGTGCCAGCAGTTCTGGCAGACCCTACGAGCAGTACTTC	CASSSGRPYEQYF
TRBJ2-7	-	TRBV7-9	-	TGTGCCAGCAGCTTGCGAGGGGACGGCGAGCAGTACTTC	CASSLRGDGEQYF